This T cell receptor (beta chain) stems from a study of technical replicates of blood from several donors. CDR3 length: 14 amino acids. The V end lost 4 bases, the J end lost 3 bases, and 13 bases lay between the germline ends. Germline V gene lookup returns CDR1 LGHNA and CDR2 YNFKEQ. This table comes from immunoSEQ multiplex PCR, and its TCRdb copy is limited to in-frame clones, with some not included. The data show about 61,000 clones, about 97% seen once. The clonotype comes from a human donor in good health. The sequencing sample was made of T cells isolated from PBMCs. This chain links TRBV4-2 with TRBJ2-7; D ambiguous. The CDR3 loop is CASSPSGSNYEQYF. In nucleotides, the CDR3 is TGTGCCAGCAGCCCTTCAGGATCAAACTACGAGCAGTACTTC.